A single sample gave rise to the 6 T cell receptor beta chains below, sequenced in a study of blood T cell repertoires in COVID-19. The table came from immunoSEQ multiplex PCR; TCRdb's copy has only in-frame clones and leaves some out. The sample records around 390,000 clones, around nine tenths being singletons. What was sequenced was PBMCs or T cells enriched from blood (not recorded which). These receptors were taken from a woman aged 45-59 years who had recovered from COVID-19.

The CDR3 DNA is TGTGCCAGCAGTCGCGAGTCGACAGCAATGAACACCGGGGAGCTGTTTTTT. Protein sequence: CASSRESTAMNTGELFF. The chain is built from TRBV3-1 (or the pseudogene TRBV3-2) and TRBJ2-2, with D maybe TRBD1 (5 bases). Germline V gene data show CDR1 as LGHDT and CDR2 as YNNKEL (reference sequence). Trimming took 6 bases from V and 1 from J, leaving 18 bases between them. The CDR3 spans 17 residues.

J is TRBJ2-7 and V is TRBV5-4; D is perhaps TRBD1 (5 bases). The V end was cut by 4 bases, the J end by 5 bases, with 13 bases between. CDR1 and CDR2 (germline): SGHNT, YYREEE (reference sequence). This CDR3 is built from 13 residues. CDR3 nucleotide sequence: TGTGCCAGCAGCCAAACCCAGGGCCACGAGCAGTACTTC. It specifies CASSQTQGHEQYF.

The V and J genes are TRBV29-1 and TRBJ1-5, with D perhaps matching TRBD1 (6 bases). The V end was cut by 7 bases, the J end by 7 bases, with 17 bases between. Looked up from germline, CDR1 is SQVTM and CDR2 is ANQGSEA. CDR3 length equals 13 residues. This CDR3 is CSAGTTPGQPQHF. The CDR3 nucleotides read TGCAGCGCCGGGACAACTCCGGGACAGCCCCAGCATTTT.

V is TRBV6-2 or TRBV6-3 and J is TRBJ2-7; perhaps TRBD2 as D (7 bases). With 5 bases removed from V and 2 bases from J, the gap between germline ends came to 22 bases. Germline CDR1 MNHEY, CDR2 SVGEGT. The CDR3 extends over 17 amino acids. CDR3 residues: CASSLGRGSGKAYEQYF. The CDR3, as DNA: TGTGCCAGCAGTCTCGGTAGGGGGAGCGGGAAGGCCTACGAGCAGTACTTC.

V gene TRBV5-4 combines with J gene TRBJ2-3; D possibly corresponds to TRBD2 (7 bases). Trimming removed 3 bases from V and 0 bases from J, with 17 bases in between. This CDR3 is 17 amino acids long. CDR1 and CDR2 (germline): SGHNT, YYREEE (reference sequence). CDR3 in DNA: TGTGCCAGCAGCTCGGGTGCGGGGGCCTTTAGCACAGATACGCAGTATTTT. This translates into CASSSGAGAFSTDTQYF.

This sequence joins TRBV9 and TRBJ2-1; 8 bases line up with TRBD2. Germline V gene lookup returns CDR1 SGDLS and CDR2 YYNGEE. V was pared by 0 bases and J by 7 bases, with 6 bases of the junction left unmatched. This CDR3 is 15 amino acids long. The CDR3 protein is CASSVAPGGANEQFF. The CDR3 coding sequence is TGTGCCAGCAGCGTAGCACCCGGGGGGGCAAATGAGCAGTTCTTC. Full variable domain (remainder filled in from reference TRBV9 and TRBJ2-1): DSGVTQTPKHLITATGQRVTLRCSPRSGDLSVYWYQQSLDQGLQFLIQYYNGEERAKGNILERFSAQQFPDLHSELNLSSLELGDSALYFCASSVAPGGANEQFFGPGTRLTVL.